This T cell receptor (beta chain) was identified during a study of blood T cell repertoires in COVID-19. Germline values: CDR1 MNHEY, CDR2 SMNVEV (reference sequence). CDR3 length equals 14 residues. V was pared by 6 bases and J by 0 bases, with 4 bases of the junction left unmatched. Using immunoSEQ multiplex PCR, the repertoire was profiled, and TCRdb retains in-frame clones only, with some absent. The sample has some 150,000 clones, around 90% seen once; the top ten hold over 5%. V is TRBV27 and J is TRBJ2-7; 8 nucleotides match TRBD2. Source material: peripheral blood. The sequence derives from a human donor in a cohort sampled during active COVID-19. The CDR3 protein is CASRGSGSSYEQYF. As DNA, the CDR3 is TGTGCCAGCAGGGGGAGCGGGAGCTCCTACGAGCAGTACTTC.